The 12 T cell receptor beta chains below were found in one sample sequenced in a study of cytomegalovirus exposure and HLA in healthy donors (dated by TCRdb to about 2017). The protocol used for the library was the immunoSEQ multiplex PCR assay. The multiplex PCR relied on a mix of 60 forward primers for TCR Vbeta segments and 13 reverse primers for TCR Jbeta segments. TCRdb retrieved this table from immuneACCESS and kept in-frame rearrangements only. Not all clones are present; in checked studies, unresolved V genes account for under half, and no reason is known for the remainder. A total of around 160,000 clones appear in this sample, around 75% of them only once. The top ten hold about 7.7% of the sample. The source material was PBMCs. These receptor sequences come from a middle-aged woman in good health and CMV-seropositive.

This clone turned up a few times. The chain joins TRBV19 to TRBJ2-6; a possible D gene is TRBD2 (6 bases). There are 16 residues in the CDR3. Germline CDR1 and CDR2: LNHDA and SQIVND (reference sequence). Trimming stripped 10 bases from V and 0 bases from J, with 16 bases between. This CDR3 reads CATRRPTSSGANVLTF. The CDR3 DNA follows: TGTGCCACCAGAAGACCGACTAGCTCTGGGGCCAACGTCCTGACTTTC. Full variable domain (remainder filled in from reference TRBV19 and TRBJ2-6): DGGITQSPKYLFRKEGQNVTLSCEQNLNHDAMYWYRQDPGQGLRLIYYSQIVNDFQKGDIAEGYSVSREKKESFPLTVTSAQKNPTAFYLCATRRPTSSGANVLTFGAGSRLTVL.

The chain combines TRBV19 with TRBJ2-7; 10 bases are a match to TRBD1. Germline lookup yields CDR1 LNHDA and CDR2 SQIVND (reference sequence). V gave up 4 bases and J gave up 7 bases; unmatched junction bases: 7. CDR3 length: 14 amino acids. The CDR3 reads CASSRSRDRGEQYF. The CDR3 DNA follows: TGTGCCAGTAGTAGGTCTCGGGACAGGGGTGAGCAGTACTTC.

The chain joins TRBV6-1 to TRBJ2-1; 14 positions match TRBD2. The CDR3 contains 15 residues. Per the germline V gene, CDR1 is MNHNS and CDR2 is SASEGT. V shed 4 bases, J shed 8 bases, and the junction held 4 bases outside the gene matches. The CDR3 sequence is CASSGGLAGVYEQFF. In DNA form, the CDR3 reads TGTGCCAGCAGTGGGGGACTAGCGGGAGTCTATGAGCAGTTCTTC.

V and J are TRBV5-1 and TRBJ2-7; the match to TRBD1 covers 9 bases. V trimming: 5 bases; J trimming: 6 bases; junction bases outside the gene matches: 9. This CDR3 has 14 amino acids. Looked up from germline, CDR1 is SGHRS and CDR2 is YFSETQ. The CDR3 spells CASRHVGQGVEQYF. CDR3 bases: TGCGCCAGCAGACACGTGGGACAGGGCGTCGAGCAGTACTTC.

This clone showed up just once. The V and J genes are TRBV30 and TRBJ2-3, with D possibly TRBD2 on 6 matching bases. The germline V gene has CDR1 GTSNPN and CDR2 SVGIG (reference sequence). This CDR3 spans 16 amino acids. Trimming removed 3 bases from V and 6 bases from J, with 22 bases in between. The chain's CDR3 is CAWSPGVGGATDTQYF. In DNA, the CDR3 is TGTGCCTGGAGCCCCGGCGTCGGGGGAGCGACGGATACGCAGTATTTT.

Turning to this clone: Other DNA sequences within the sample encode an identical CDR3. The chain carries TRBV28 and TRBJ2-3, with no clear D. Trimming took 1 base from V and 6 from J, leaving 5 bases between them. Germline V lookup: CDR1 MDHEN, CDR2 SYDVKM. This CDR3 is 12 amino acids long. In nucleotides, the CDR3 is TGTGCCAGCAGTTTATACTCCGATACGCAGTATTTT. Its translation is CASSLYSDTQYF.

The chain couples TRBV19 to TRBJ1-5, with D hard to call. V was shortened by 8 bases and J by 3 bases, with 11 bases between the two germline ends. The germline V gene encodes CDR1 LNHDA and CDR2 SQIVND (reference sequence). The CDR3 contains 13 residues. CDR3: CASCGRVNQPQHF. CDR3 DNA sequence: TGTGCCAGTTGTGGGCGCGTCAATCAGCCCCAGCATTTT.

The genes are TRBV6-4 and TRBJ1-1, with D possibly matching TRBD1 (5 bases). This CDR3 contains 14 residues. V was pared by 9 bases and J by 3 bases, with 17 bases between. Germline CDR1 is MRHNA and CDR2 is SNTAGT. The CDR3 loop reads CASPTGGRDTEAFF. The CDR3 DNA reads as TGTGCCAGTCCCACCGGGGGACGGGACACTGAAGCTTTCTTT.

This clone was found a few times. The chain combines TRBV7-9 with TRBJ1-1; 9 nucleotides line up with TRBD1. V lost 5 bases and J lost 2; bases outside the gene matches: 9. The CDR3 covers 16 residues. Germline values: CDR1 SEHNR, CDR2 FQNEAQ (reference sequence). The DNA of the CDR3 is TGTGCCAGCAGCCAACCGACAGGGGGATCTAACACTGAAGCTTTCTTT. Its translation: CASSQPTGGSNTEAFF.

V gene TRBV6-5 combines with J gene TRBJ1-2; no clear D. Germline values: CDR1 MNHEY, CDR2 SVGAGI. V was pared by 6 bases and J by 4 bases, with 15 bases between. CDR3 length: 14 amino acids. The DNA for the CDR3 is TGTGCCAGCAGACCCGGGCCCCGGGGCTATGGCTACACCTTC. Protein sequence: CASRPGPRGYGYTF.

This sequence joins TRBV7-9 and TRBJ2-3; D is uncertain. V was shortened by 3 bases and J by 2 bases, with 9 bases between the two germline ends. This CDR3 is built from 14 residues. Germline V lookup: CDR1 SEHNR, CDR2 FQNEAQ (reference sequence). CDR3 residues: CASSFVDTTDTQYF. In DNA, the CDR3 is TGTGCCAGCAGCTTTGTCGACACCACAGATACGCAGTATTTT.

V gene TRBV28 combines with J gene TRBJ1-1; D is ambiguous. This CDR3 comprises 17 residues. V dropped 3 bases and J dropped 0 bases, with 17 bases sitting between them. CDR1 and CDR2 from the germline V gene are MDHEN and SYDVKM. The chain's CDR3 is CASSFPGGNLMNTEAFF. CDR3 DNA: TGTGCCAGCAGTTTTCCAGGAGGGAACCTCATGAACACTGAAGCTTTCTTT.